This TCR beta chain appears in the sequencing data of a study of blood T cell repertoires in COVID-19. Study at large: The United States, Italy and Spain provided the acute and convalescent COVID-19 samples.

V was cut by 5 bases and J by 1 base, with 15 bases left in between. Germline loops: CDR1 LNHNV, CDR2 YYDKDF (reference sequence). The CDR3 has 15 amino acids. In Seattle, patients joined the study during active infection and were tracked longitudinally. Under the authors' procedure: Amplification of reference gene primers provided the estimated nucleated cell counts. Libraries were prepared by immunoSEQ multiplex PCR; TCRdb keeps only in-frame clonotypes and omits some of them. V, J and clone size reflect that table, while D and trimming were determined from the DNA. This table has hundreds of thousands of clones, roughly nine tenths appearing once.

The TCR originated in a man in his 60s with COVID-19, enrolled during active disease. Sequenced material: peripheral blood. The chain is built from TRBV15 and TRBJ2-7, with D tentatively TRBD1 (5 bases). CDR3 protein: CATSGPQGKSYEQYF. CDR3 DNA: TGTGCCACCAGCGGGCCGCAGGGAAAGTCCTACGAGCAGTACTTC.